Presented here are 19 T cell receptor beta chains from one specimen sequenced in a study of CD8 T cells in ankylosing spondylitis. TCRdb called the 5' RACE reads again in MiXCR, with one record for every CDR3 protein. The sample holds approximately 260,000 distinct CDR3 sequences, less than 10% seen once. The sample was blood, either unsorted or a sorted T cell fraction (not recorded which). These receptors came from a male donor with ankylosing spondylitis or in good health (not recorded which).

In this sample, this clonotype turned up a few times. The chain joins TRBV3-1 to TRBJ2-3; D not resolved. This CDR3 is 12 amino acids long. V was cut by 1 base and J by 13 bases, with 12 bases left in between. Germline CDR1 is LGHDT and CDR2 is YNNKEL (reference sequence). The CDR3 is CASSQGSAHKYF. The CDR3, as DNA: TGTGCCAGCAGCCAAGGAAGCGCCCATAAGTATTTT.

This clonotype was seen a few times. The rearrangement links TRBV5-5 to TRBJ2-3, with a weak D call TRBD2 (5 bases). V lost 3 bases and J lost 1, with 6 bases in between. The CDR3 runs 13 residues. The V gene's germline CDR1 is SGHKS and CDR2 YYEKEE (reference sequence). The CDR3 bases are TGTGCCAGCAGCTGGACTGGCACAGATACGCAGTATTTT. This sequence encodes CASSWTGTDTQYF.

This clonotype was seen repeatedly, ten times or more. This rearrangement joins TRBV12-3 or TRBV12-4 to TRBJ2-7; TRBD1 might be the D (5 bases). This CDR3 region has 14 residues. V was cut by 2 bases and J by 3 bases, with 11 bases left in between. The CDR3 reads CASSLRGTGYEQYF. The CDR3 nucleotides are TGTGCCAGCAGTTTAAGGGGAACTGGCTACGAGCAGTACTTC.

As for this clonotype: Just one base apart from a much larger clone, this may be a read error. This CDR3 reads CCARQAGLAGRTDTQYF. The CDR3 DNA follows: TGCTGTGCTAGGCAGGCGGGACTAGCGGGAAGGACAGATACGCAGTATTTT. The chain employs TRBV20-1 and TRBJ2-3, with TRBD2 identical over 13 bases. This CDR3 is 17 amino acids long. Per the germline V gene, CDR1 is DFQATT and CDR2 is SNEGSKA (reference sequence).

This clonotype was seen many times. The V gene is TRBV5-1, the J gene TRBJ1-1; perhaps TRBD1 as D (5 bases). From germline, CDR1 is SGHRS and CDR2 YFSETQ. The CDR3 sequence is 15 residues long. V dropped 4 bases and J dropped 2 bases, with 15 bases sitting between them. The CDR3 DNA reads TGCGCCAGCAGCGACAGCCCGGGGTATAACACTGAAGCTTTCTTT. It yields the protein CASSDSPGYNTEAFF.

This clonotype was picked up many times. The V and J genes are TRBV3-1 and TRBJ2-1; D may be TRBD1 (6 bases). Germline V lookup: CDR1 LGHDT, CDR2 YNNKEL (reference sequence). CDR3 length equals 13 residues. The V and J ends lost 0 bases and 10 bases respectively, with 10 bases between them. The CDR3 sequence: CASSQDRGREQFF. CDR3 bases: TGTGCCAGCAGCCAAGACAGGGGAAGGGAGCAGTTCTTC.

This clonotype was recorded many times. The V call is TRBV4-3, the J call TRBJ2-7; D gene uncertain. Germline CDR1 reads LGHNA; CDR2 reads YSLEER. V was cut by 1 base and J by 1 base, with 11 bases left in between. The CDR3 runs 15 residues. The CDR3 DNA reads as TGCGCCAGCAGCCAAGCCCTAGGTGGATCCTACGAGCAGTACTTC. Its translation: CASSQALGGSYEQYF.

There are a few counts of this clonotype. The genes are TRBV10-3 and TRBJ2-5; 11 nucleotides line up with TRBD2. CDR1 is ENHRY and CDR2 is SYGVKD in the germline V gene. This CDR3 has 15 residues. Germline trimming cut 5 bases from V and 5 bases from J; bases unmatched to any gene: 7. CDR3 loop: CAISTSSGGYETQYF. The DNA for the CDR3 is TGTGCCATCAGTACGTCTAGCGGGGGGTATGAGACCCAGTACTTC.

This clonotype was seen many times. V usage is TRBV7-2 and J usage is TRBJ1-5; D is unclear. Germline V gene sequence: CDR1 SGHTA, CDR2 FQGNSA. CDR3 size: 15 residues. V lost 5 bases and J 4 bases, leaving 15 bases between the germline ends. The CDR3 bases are TGTGCCAGCAGCCCACGGACGGGCCCGAATCAGCCCCAGCATTTT. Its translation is CASSPRTGPNQPQHF.

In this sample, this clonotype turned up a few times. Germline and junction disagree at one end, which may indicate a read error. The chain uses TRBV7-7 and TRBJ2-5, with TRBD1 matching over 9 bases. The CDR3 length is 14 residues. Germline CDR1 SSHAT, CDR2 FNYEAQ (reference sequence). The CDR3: CASSRDRVQETQYF. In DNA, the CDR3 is TGTGCTAGCAGCCGGGACAGGGTTCAAGAGACCCAGTACTTC.

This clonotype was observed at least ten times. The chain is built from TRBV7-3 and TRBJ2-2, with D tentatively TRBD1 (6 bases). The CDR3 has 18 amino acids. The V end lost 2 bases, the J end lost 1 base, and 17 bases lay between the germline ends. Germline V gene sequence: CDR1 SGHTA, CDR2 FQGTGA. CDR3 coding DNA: TGTGCCAGCAGCTTATTATCCCCAGGGGTCGGGAACACCGGGGAGCTGTTTTTT. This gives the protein CASSLLSPGVGNTGELFF.

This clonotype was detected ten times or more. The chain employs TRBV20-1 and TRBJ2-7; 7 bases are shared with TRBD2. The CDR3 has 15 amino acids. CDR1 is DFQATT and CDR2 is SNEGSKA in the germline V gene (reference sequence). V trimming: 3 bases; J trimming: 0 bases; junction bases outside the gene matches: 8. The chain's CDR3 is CSARNSLAASYEQYF. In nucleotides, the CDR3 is TGCAGTGCTAGGAACTCCCTAGCGGCCTCCTACGAGCAGTACTTC.

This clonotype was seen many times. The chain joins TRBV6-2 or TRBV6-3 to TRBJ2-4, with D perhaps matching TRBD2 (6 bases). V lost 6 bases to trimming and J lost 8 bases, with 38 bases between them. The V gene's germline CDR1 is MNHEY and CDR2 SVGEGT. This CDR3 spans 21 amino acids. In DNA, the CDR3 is TGTGCCAGCAGCCGGACTATGGTCAGGGCATGGATTGGGCGAGAACGGGACATTCAGTACTTC. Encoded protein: CASSRTMVRAWIGRERDIQYF.

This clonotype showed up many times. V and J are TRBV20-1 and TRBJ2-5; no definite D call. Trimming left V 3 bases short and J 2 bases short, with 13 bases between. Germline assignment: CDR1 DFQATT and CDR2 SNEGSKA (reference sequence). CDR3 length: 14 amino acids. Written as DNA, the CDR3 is TGCAGTGCTAGCAGAACTCACGGACAAGAGACCCAGTACTTC. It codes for CSASRTHGQETQYF.

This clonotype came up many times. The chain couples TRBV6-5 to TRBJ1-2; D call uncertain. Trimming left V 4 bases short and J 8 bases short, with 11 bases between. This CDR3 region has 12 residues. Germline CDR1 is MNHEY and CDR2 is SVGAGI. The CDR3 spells CASSSPKGGYTF. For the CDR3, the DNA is TGTGCCAGCAGTTCCCCCAAGGGCGGCTACACCTTC.

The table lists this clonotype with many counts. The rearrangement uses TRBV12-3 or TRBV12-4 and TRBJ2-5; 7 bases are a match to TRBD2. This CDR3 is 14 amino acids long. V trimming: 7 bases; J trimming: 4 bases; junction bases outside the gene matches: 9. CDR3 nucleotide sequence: TGTGCCAGCAAGGGAGGGCGGGCGAGAGAGACCCAGTACTTC. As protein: CASKGGRARETQYF.

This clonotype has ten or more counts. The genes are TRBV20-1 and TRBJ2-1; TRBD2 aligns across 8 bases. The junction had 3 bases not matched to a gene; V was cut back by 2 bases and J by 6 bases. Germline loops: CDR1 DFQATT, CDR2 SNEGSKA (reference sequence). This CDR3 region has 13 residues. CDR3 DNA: TGCAGTGCTAGATCCGGGAGGGCCAATGAGCAGTTCTTC. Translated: CSARSGRANEQFF.

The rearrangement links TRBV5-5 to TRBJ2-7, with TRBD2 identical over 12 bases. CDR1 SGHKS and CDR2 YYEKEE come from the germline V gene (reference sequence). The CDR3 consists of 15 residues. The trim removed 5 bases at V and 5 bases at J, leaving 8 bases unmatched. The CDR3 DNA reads TGTGCCAGCAGGAAAAGACTAGCGGGAGTAAACGAGCAGTACTTC. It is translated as CASRKRLAGVNEQYF.

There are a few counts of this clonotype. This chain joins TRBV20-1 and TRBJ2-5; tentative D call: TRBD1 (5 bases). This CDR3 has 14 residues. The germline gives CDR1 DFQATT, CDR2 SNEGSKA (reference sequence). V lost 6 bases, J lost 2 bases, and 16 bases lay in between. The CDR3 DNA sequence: TGCAGTGCGGACGTGGGGCGGCTACAAGAGACCCAGTACTTC. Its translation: CSADVGRLQETQYF.